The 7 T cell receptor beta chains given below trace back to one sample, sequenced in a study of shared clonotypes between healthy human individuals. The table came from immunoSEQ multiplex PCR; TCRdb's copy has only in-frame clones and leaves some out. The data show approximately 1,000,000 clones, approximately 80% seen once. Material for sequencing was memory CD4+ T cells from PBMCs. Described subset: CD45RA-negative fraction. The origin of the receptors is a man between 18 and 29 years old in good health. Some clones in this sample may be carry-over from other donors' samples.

This chain's CDR3 is CASSVSSGGTYEQYF. The CDR3 region has the DNA TGTGCCAGCAGCGTAAGTAGCGGGGGGACCTACGAGCAGTACTTC. The chain has TRBV9 and TRBJ2-7; 10 bases fit TRBD2. CDR1 and CDR2 from the germline V gene are SGDLS and YYNGEE. CDR3 length: 15 residues. J lost 2 bases, V lost 1 base, and 3 bases had no gene match.

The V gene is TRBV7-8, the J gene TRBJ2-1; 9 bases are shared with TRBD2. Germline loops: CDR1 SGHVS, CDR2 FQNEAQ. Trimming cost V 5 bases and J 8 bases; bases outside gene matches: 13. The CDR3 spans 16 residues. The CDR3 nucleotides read TGTGCCAGCAGCCCCCCCGGTAGCGGGAGAAGTCATGAGCAGTTCTTC. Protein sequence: CASSPPGSGRSHEQFF.

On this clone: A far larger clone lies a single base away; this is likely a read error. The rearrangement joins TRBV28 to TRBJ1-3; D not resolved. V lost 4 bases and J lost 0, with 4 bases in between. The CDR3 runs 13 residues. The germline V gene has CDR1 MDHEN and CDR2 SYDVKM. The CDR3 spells CASSSSSGNTIYF. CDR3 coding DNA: TGTGCCAGCAGTTCCTCCTCTGGAAACACCATATATTTT.

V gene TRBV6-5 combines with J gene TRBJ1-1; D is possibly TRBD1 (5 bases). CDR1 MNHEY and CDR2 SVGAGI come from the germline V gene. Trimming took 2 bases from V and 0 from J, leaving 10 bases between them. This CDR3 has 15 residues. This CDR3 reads CASSYGGRVNTEAFF. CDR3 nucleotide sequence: TGTGCCAGCAGTTACGGCGGCAGGGTGAACACTGAAGCTTTCTTT.

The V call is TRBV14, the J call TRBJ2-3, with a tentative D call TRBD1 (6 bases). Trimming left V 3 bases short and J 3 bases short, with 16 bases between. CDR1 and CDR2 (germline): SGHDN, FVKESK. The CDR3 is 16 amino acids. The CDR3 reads CASSHPRGFGTDTQYF. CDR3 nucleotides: TGTGCCAGCAGCCACCCCAGGGGATTTGGGACAGATACGCAGTATTTT.

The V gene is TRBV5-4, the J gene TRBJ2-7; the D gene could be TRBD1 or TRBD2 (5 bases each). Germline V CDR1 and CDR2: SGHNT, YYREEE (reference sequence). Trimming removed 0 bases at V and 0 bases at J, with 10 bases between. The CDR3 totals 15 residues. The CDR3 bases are TGTGCCAGCAGCTTGGCCGGGACCCTCTCCTACGAGCAGTACTTC. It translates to CASSLAGTLSYEQYF.

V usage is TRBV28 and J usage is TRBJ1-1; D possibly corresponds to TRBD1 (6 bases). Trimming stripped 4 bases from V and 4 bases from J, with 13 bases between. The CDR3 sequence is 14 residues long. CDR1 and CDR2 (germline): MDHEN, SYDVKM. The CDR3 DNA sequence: TGTGCCAGCAGTTATTCCAGGGGAAGCACTGAAGCTTTCTTT. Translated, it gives CASSYSRGSTEAFF. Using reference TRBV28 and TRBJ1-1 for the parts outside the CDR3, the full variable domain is DVKVTQSSRYLVKRTGEKVFLECVQDMDHENMFWYRQDPGLGLRLIYFSYDVKMKEKGDIPEGYSVSREKKERFSLILESASTNQTSMYLCASSYSRGSTEAFFGQGTRLTVV.